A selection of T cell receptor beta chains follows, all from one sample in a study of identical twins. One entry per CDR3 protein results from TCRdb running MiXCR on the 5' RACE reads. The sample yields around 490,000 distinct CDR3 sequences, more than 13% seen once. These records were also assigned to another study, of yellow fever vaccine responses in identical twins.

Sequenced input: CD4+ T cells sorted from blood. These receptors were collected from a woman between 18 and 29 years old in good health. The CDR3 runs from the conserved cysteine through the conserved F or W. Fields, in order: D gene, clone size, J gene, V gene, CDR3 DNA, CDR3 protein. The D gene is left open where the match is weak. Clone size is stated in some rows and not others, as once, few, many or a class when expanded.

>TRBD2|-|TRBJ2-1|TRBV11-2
TGTGCCAGCAGCTTCCGGACTAGCGGGAGGACGAGCTCCTACAATGAGCAGTTCTTC
CASSFRTSGRTSSYNEQFF
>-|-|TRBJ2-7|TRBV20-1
TGCAGTGCTAGAGCGTTGATAAACGAGCAGTACTTC
CSARALINEQYF
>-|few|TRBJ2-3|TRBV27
TGTGCCAGCAGTCTCAGACTAGGCGCGACGCAGTATTTT
CASSLRLGATQYF
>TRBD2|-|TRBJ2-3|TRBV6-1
TGTGCCAGCAGCCCCCGGGGCGGGGGGGCCGGAGATACGCAGTATTTT
CASSPRGGGAGDTQYF
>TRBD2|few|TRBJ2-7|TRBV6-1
TGTGCCAGCAACCATGGACAGACCGGGACTAGCGGGAGTCGCTTC
CASNHGQTGTSGSRF
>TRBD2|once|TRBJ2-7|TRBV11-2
TGTGCCAGCAGCTTAGACCGACTAGCAGTGTACGAGCAGTACTTC
CASSLDRLAVYEQYF
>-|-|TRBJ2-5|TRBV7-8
TGTGCCAGCAGCTTAGCGAGCCTAACGGGGGTAGGGACCCAGTACTTC
CASSLASLTGVGTQYF
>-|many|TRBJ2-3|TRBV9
TGTGCCAGCAGCGTAGTTGGCCAGACTAGCACAGATACGCAGTATTTT
CASSVVGQTSTDTQYF
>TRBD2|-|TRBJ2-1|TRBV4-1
TGCGCCAGCAGCACAACCCTCGGGAGGGCCGAAAATGAGCAGTTCTTC
CASSTTLGRAENEQFF
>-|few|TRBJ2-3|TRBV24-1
TGTGCCACCGCCCCCGCGCTCACAGATACGCAGTATTTT
CATAPALTDTQYF
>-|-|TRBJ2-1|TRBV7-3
TGTGCCAGCAGCTCCGGACAAAATGTCGATGAGCAGTTCTTC
CASSSGQNVDEQFF
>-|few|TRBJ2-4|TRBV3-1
TGTGCCAGCAGCCTGGGGGCCCAAAACATTCAGTACTTC
CASSLGAQNIQYF
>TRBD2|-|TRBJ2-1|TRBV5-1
TGCGCCAGCACCTCCGGAGTAGCGGGTTACAATGAGCAGTTCTTC
CASTSGVAGYNEQFF
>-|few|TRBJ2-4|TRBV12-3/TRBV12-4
TGTGCCAGCAGTTTAGCGGATTCAAACATTCAGTACTTC
CASSLADSNIQYF
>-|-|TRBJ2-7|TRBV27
TGTGCCAGCAGTTTCCGGCCCCATTCTCCCTACGAGCAGTACTTC
CASSFRPHSPYEQYF
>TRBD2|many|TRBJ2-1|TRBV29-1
TGCAGCGTTGAAGATCTGGCGGGGGGGCCCCAAAATGAGCAGTTCTTC
CSVEDLAGGPQNEQFF